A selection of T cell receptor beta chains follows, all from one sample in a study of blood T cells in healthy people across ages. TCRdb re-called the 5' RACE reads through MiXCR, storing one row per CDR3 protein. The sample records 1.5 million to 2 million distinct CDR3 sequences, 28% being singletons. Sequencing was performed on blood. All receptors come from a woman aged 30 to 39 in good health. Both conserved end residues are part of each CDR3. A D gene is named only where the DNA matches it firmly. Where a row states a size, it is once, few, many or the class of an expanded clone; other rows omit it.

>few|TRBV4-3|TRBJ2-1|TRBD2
CASSQEAGGPGEQFF
TGCGCCAGCAGCCAAGAAGCGGGAGGGCCGGGTGAGCAGTTCTTC
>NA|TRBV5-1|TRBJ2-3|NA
CASSGTGGEDTQYF
TGCGCCAGCAGCGGGACGGGGGGCGAGGATACGCAGTATTTT
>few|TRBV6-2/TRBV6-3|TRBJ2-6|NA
CASSYSTRTGANVLTF
TGTGCCAGCAGTTACTCGACCCGAACTGGGGCCAACGTCCTGACTTTC
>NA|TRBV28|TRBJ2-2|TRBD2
CASRGTSVTGELFF
TGTGCCAGCAGGGGGACTAGCGTCACCGGGGAGCTGTTTTTT
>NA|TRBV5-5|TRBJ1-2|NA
CASSLDGGISIYGYTF
TGTGCCAGCAGCTTGGATGGGGGGATCTCCATCTATGGCTACACCTTC
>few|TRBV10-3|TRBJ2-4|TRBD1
CAISSGQGAREQYF
TGTGCCATCAGTTCGGGACAGGGGGCTAGGGAGCAGTACTTC
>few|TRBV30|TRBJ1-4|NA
CAWRPRARENEKLFF
TGTGCCTGGAGGCCTAGAGCTCGGGAGAATGAAAAACTGTTTTTT
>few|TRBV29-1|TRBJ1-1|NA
CSGKSGSGAFF
TGCAGCGGAAAATCAGGGAGTGGAGCTTTCTTT
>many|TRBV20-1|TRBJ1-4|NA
CSARDSRSNEKLFF
TGCAGTGCTAGAGATTCGAGAAGTAATGAAAAACTGTTTTTT
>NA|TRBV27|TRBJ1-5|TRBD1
CASSWTGQNQPQHF
TGTGCCAGCAGTTGGACAGGTCAAAATCAGCCCCAGCATTTT
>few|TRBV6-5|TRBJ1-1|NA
CASISGRGNTEAFF
TGTGCCAGCATCTCGGGCAGGGGGAACACTGAAGCTTTCTTT
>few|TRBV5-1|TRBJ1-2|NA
CASSRDTGLAGYTF
TGCGCCAGCAGCCGGGACACAGGGCTCGCTGGCTACACCTTC
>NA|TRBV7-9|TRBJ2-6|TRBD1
CASSRAGGAGANVLTF
TGTGCCAGCAGTCGAGCAGGGGGCGCTGGGGCCAACGTCCTGACTTTC
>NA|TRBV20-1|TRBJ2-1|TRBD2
CSARGSGRGRINEQFF
TGCAGTGCTAGGGGTAGCGGGAGGGGCCGAATCAATGAGCAGTTCTTC
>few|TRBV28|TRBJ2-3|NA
CASKGHPSTDTQYF
TGTGCCAGCAAAGGGCACCCTAGCACAGATACGCAGTATTTT
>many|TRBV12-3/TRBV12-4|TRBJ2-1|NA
CASSSGLDRDNEQFF
TGTGCCAGCAGTTCCGGACTCGACCGGGACAATGAGCAGTTCTTC
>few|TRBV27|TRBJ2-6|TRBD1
CASSLLGTGRSGANVLTF
TGTGCCAGCAGTTTATTGGGGACAGGTCGCTCTGGGGCCAACGTCCTGACTTTC
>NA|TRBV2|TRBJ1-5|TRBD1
CASMTQGGRQPQHF
TGTGCCAGCATGACACAGGGGGGGCGGCAGCCCCAGCATTTT
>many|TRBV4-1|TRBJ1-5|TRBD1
CASSQGDSNQPQHF
TGCGCCAGCAGTCAGGGGGATAGCAATCAGCCCCAGCATTTT
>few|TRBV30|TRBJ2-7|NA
CAWSKGATYEQYF
TGTGCCTGGAGTAAAGGGGCCACCTACGAGCAGTACTTC
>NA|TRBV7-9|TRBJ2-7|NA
CASSPNGGKRYEQYF
TGTGCCAGCAGCCCCAACGGGGGTAAACGCTACGAGCAGTACTTC
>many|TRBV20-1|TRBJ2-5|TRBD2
CSARFRLAGDLGETQYF
TGCAGTGCTAGATTTAGGCTAGCGGGGGACCTTGGGGAGACCCAGTACTTC
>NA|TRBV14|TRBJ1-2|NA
CASSQEGHIGNYGYTF
TGTGCCAGCAGCCAGGAGGGACACATTGGAAACTATGGCTACACCTTC
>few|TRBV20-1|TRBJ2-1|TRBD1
CSAWTGKPYNEQFF
TGCAGTGCTTGGACAGGGAAACCCTACAATGAGCAGTTCTTC